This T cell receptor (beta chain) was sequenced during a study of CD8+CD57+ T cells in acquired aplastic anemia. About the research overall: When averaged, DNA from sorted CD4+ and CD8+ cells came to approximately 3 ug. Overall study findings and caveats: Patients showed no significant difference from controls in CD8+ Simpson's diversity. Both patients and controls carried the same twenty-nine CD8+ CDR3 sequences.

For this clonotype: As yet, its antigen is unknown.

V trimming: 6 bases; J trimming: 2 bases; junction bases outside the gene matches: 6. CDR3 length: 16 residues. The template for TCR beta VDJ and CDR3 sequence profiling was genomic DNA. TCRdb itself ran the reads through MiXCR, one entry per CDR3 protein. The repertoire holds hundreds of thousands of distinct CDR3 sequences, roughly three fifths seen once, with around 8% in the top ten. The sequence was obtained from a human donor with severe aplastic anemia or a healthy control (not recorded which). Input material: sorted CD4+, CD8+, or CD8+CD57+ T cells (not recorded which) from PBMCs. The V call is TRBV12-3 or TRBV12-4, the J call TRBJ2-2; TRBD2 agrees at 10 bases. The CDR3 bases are TGTGCCAGCAGCCGCCGACTAGCGGGTAACACCGGGGAGCTGTTTTTT. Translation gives CASSRRLAGNTGELFF.